These T cell receptor beta chains were read from a single sample in a study of post-analysis software for immune sequencing data. One entry per CDR3 protein, called by TCRdb with MiXCR from the PCR reads. The table has around 700,000 distinct CDR3 sequences, roughly three fifths seen once. Sequenced: blood. These receptors came from a girl aged 2-9 years with multiple sclerosis. Both conserved end residues are part of each CDR3. The D gene is left open where the match is weak. A clone size is listed for some rows: how often the clone was seen (once, few, many), or a class if it is expanded.

cdr3_aa cdr3_nt clone_size j_call d_call v_call
CASSSRVRDSNSPLHF TGTGCCAGCAGTTCCCGGGTCCGGGACAGCAATTCACCCCTCCACTTT few TRBJ1-6 TRBD1 TRBV6-5
CASSWGTGGGLETQYF TGTGCCAGCAGCTGGGGGACAGGCGGAGGGTTGGAGACCCAGTACTTC once TRBJ2-5 TRBD1 TRBV7-2
CASSSGPGDEQYF TGTGCCAGCAGCTCCGGCCCGGGGGACGAGCAGTACTTC few TRBJ2-7 - TRBV7-8
CASSPSLKGWENIQYF TGTGCCAGCAGTCCATCCCTCAAGGGATGGGAAAACATTCAGTACTTC - TRBJ2-4 - TRBV28
CATQDREGRNEQFF TGTGCCACCCAGGACAGGGAAGGTAGGAATGAGCAGTTCTTC - TRBJ2-1 TRBD1 TRBV24-1
CASSLQGTDGYTF TGTGCCAGCAGCTTGCAGGGTACCGATGGCTACACCTTC - TRBJ1-2 - TRBV7-9
CASSSRRPLAKNIQYF TGTGCCAGCAGTTCCCGGCGGCCTCTAGCCAAAAACATTCAGTACTTC - TRBJ2-4 - TRBV6-2/TRBV6-3
CASSLSGTVATGEQYF TGTGCCAGCAGCTTATCCGGGACAGTCGCGACTGGGGAGCAGTACTTC - TRBJ2-7 TRBD1 TRBV5-5
CASSLSGKNIQYF TGTGCCAGCAGTTTATCAGGGAAGAACATTCAGTACTTC - TRBJ2-4 - TRBV27
CASSFGRGLDSATGYTF TGTGCCAGCAGTTTTGGTAGGGGTTTGGATTCAGCGACCGGCTACACCTTC - TRBJ1-2 - TRBV28
CATSALQGGSYNEQFF TGTGCCACCAGTGCCCTTCAGGGAGGTAGCTACAATGAGCAGTTCTTC - TRBJ2-1 - TRBV24-1
CSARLAGGTSEQYF TGCAGTGCTAGACTAGCGGGAGGGACTTCCGAGCAGTACTTC - TRBJ2-7 TRBD2 TRBV20-1
CASILPGAGFTEAFF TGTGCCAGCATCCTCCCGGGGGCAGGGTTCACTGAAGCTTTCTTT once TRBJ1-1 - TRBV6-5
CASSHGYPYNEQFF TGTGCCAGCAGCCATGGTTATCCCTACAATGAGCAGTTCTTC - TRBJ2-1 - TRBV7-9
CASTPGLAAQETQYF TGTGCTAGCACCCCGGGACTAGCGGCACAAGAGACCCAGTACTTC - TRBJ2-5 TRBD2 TRBV7-7
CASSQATAGRQYF TGCGCCAGCAGCCAAGCGACAGCAGGGCGGCAGTACTTC few TRBJ2-7 - TRBV4-1
CASSQEGTLNTEAFF TGTGCCAGCAGCCAAGAGGGGACCCTAAACACTGAAGCTTTCTTT - TRBJ1-1 - TRBV4-2
CATSRGQSTDTQYF TGTGCCACCAGCAGAGGCCAGAGCACAGATACGCAGTATTTT - TRBJ2-3 - TRBV15
CASSFRGGEEKLFF TGTGCCAGCAGTTTTCGGGGGGGTGAGGAAAAACTGTTTTTT - TRBJ1-4 - TRBV12-3/TRBV12-4
CASSYVPGSETQYF TGTGCCAGCAGTTACGTCCCAGGATCGGAGACCCAGTACTTC - TRBJ2-5 - TRBV6-5
CASSSHGETSGAEKLFF TGTGCCAGCAGCAGCCATGGGGAAACAAGCGGGGCTGAAAAACTGTTTTTT - TRBJ1-4 - TRBV4-2
CASSQGLSSSYNEQFF TGCGCCAGCAGCCAAGGACTGAGCAGCTCCTACAATGAGCAGTTCTTC - TRBJ2-1 - TRBV4-1
CASSGGTSEEETQYF TGTGCCAGCAGTGGAGGGACTAGTGAGGAAGAGACCCAGTACTTC - TRBJ2-5 TRBD2 TRBV2
CASSGQAGSLNTEAFF TGCGCCAGCAGCGGACAGGCCGGAAGCCTTAACACTGAAGCTTTCTTT few TRBJ1-1 TRBD1 TRBV5-1
CASTADANQPQHF TGTGCCAGCACCGCGGACGCCAATCAGCCCCAGCATTTT - TRBJ1-5 - TRBV6-6
CASSPPDRPGLAGPYEQYF TGTGCCAGTAGTCCCCCCGACAGGCCGGGACTAGCGGGACCCTACGAGCAGTACTTC - TRBJ2-7 TRBD2 TRBV19
CASSWGQDYGYTF TGTGCCAGCAGCTGGGGACAGGACTATGGCTACACCTTC - TRBJ1-2 TRBD1 TRBV5-8
CSAQGGTANEKLFF TGCAGCGCCCAGGGGGGTACGGCTAATGAAAAACTGTTTTTT few TRBJ1-4 TRBD1 TRBV29-1
CSARLGGADYGYTF TGCAGTGCTAGATTGGGGGGAGCGGACTATGGCTACACCTTC once TRBJ1-2 - TRBV20-1